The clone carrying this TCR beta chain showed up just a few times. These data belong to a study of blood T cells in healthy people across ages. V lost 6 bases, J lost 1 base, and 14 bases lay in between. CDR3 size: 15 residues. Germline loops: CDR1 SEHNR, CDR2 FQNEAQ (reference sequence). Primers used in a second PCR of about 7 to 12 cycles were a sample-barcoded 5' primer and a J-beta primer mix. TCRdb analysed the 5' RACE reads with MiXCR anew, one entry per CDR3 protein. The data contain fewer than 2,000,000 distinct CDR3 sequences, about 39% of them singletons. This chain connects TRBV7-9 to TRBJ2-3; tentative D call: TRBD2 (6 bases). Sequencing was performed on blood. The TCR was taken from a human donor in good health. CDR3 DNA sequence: TGTGCCAGCAGTTGGGGGACTCCTGGCACAGATACGCAGTATTTT. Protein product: CASSWGTPGTDTQYF.